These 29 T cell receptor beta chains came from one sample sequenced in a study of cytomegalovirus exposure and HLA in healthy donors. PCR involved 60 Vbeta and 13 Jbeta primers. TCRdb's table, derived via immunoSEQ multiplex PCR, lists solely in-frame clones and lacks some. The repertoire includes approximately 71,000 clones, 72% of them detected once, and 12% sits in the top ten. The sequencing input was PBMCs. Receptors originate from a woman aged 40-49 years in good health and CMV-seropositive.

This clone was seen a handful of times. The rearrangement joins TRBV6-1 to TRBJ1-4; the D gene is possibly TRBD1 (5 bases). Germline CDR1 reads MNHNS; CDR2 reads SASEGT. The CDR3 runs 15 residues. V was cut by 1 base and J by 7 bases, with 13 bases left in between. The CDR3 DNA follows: TGTGCCAGCAGTGAAGTGGGGGGAGGGGTTGAAAAACTGTTTTTT. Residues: CASSEVGGGVEKLFF.

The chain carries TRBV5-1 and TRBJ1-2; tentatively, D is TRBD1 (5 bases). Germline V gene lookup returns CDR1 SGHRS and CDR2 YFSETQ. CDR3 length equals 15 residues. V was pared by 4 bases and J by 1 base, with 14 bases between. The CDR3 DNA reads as TGCGCCAGCAGCCAACAGGACCCATTTAACTATGGCTACACCTTC. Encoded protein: CASSQQDPFNYGYTF.

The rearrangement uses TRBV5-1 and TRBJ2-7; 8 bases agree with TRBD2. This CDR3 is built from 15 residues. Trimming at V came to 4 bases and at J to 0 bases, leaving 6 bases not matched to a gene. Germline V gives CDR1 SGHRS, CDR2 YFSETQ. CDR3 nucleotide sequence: TGCGCCAGCAGCGTGACGGGGGGGTTCTCCTACGAGCAGTACTTC. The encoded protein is CASSVTGGFSYEQYF.

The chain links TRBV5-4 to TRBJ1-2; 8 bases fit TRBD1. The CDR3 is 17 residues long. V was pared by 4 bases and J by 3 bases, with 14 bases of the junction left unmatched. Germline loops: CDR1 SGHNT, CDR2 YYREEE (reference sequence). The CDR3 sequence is CASSRAGGTGLHYGYTF. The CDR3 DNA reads TGTGCCAGCAGCCGGGCCGGAGGGACAGGACTTCACTATGGCTACACCTTC.

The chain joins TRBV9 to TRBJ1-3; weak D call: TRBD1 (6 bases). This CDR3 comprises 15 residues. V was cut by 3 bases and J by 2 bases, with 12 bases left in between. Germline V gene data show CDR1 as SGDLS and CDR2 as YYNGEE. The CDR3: CASSANEGAGNTIYF. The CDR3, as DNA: TGTGCCAGCAGCGCGAACGAGGGGGCTGGAAACACCATATATTTT.

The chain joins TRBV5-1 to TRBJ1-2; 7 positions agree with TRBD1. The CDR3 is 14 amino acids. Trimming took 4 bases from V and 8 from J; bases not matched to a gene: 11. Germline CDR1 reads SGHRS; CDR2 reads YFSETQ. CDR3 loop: CASSATATGNGYTF. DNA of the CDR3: TGCGCCAGCAGCGCAACCGCGACAGGGAACGGCTACACCTTC.

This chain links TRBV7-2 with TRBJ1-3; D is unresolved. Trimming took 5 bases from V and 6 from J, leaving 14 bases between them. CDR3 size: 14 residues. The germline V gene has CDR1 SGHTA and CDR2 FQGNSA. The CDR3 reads CASSITRTANTIYF. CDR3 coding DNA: TGTGCCAGCAGCATAACTCGGACTGCAAACACCATATATTTT.

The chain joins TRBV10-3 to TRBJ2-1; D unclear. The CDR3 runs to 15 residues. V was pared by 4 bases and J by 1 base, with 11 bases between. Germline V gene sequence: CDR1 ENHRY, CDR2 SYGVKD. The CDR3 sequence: CAISGSGVSYNEQFF. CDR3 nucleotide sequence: TGTGCCATCAGTGGGTCCGGTGTGTCCTACAATGAGCAGTTCTTC.

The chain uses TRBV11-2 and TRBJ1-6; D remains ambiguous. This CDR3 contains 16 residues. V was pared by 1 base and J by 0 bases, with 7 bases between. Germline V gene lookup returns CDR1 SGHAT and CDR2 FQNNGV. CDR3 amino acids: CASSLVSGSYNSPLHF. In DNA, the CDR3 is TGTGCCAGCAGCTTAGTCAGCGGCTCCTATAATTCACCCCTCCACTTT.

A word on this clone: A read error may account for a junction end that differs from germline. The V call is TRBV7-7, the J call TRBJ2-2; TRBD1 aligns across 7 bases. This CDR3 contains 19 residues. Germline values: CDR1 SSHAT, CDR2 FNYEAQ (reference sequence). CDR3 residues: CASSSQALAGGLNTGELFF. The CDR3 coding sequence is TGTGCTAGCAGCTCCCAGGCCCTGGCAGGGGGTTTGAACACCGGGGAGCTGTTTTTT.

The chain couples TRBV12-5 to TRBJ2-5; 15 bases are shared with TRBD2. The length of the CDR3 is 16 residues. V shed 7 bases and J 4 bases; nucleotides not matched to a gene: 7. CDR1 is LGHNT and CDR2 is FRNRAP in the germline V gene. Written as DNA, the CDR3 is TGTGCTAGTGAACCGGGACTAGCGGGGGGTCTAGAGACCCAGTACTTC. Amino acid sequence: CASEPGLAGGLETQYF.

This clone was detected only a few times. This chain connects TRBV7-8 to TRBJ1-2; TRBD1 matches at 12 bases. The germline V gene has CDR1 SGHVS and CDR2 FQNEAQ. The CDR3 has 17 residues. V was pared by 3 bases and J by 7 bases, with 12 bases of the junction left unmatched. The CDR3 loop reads CASSFAISGQGAGGYTF. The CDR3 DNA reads TGTGCCAGCAGCTTCGCGATTTCGGGACAGGGGGCGGGTGGCTACACCTTC.

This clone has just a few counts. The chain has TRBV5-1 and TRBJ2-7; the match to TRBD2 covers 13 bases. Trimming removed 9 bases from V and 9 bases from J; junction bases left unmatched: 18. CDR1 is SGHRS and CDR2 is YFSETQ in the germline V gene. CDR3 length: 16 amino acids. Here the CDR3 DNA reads TGCGCCACCCAGACTAGCGGGGGGTCCCTTACGGAGAGGCAGTACTTC. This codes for CATQTSGGSLTERQYF.

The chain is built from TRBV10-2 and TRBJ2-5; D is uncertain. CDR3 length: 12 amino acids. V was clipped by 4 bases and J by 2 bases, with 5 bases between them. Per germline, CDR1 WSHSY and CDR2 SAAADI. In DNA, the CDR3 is TGCGCCAGCAGTGGTCTTCAAGAGACCCAGTACTTC. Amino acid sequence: CASSGLQETQYF.

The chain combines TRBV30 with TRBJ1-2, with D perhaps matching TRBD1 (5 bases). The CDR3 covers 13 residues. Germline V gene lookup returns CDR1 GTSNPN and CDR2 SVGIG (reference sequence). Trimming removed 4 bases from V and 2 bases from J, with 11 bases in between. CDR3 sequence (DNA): TGTGCCTGGACCCCCGCAGGGAACTATGGCTACACCTTC. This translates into CAWTPAGNYGYTF.

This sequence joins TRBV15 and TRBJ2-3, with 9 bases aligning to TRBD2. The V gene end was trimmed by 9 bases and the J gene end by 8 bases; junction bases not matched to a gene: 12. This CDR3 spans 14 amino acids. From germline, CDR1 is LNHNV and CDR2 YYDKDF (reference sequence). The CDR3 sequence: CATSAGGATATQYF. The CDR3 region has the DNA TGTGCCACTTCTGCGGGGGGGGCCACGGCTACGCAGTATTTT.

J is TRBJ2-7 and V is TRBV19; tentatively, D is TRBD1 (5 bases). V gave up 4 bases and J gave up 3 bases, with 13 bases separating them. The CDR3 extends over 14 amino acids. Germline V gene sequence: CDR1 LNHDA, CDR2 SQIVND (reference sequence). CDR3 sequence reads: CASSTQGRGYEQYF. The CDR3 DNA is TGTGCCAGTAGTACTCAGGGTAGGGGCTACGAGCAGTACTTC.

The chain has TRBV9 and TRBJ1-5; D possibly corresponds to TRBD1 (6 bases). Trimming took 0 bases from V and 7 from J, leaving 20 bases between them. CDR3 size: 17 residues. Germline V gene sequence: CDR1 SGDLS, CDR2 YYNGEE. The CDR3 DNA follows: TGTGCCAGCAGCGTAGGGGCCCAGGGGCTATCGGGACAGCCCCAGCATTTT. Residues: CASSVGAQGLSGQPQHF. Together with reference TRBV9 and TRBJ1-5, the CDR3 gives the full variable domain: DSGVTQTPKHLITATGQRVTLRCSPRSGDLSVYWYQQSLDQGLQFLIQYYNGEERAKGNILERFSAQQFPDLHSELNLSSLELGDSALYFCASSVGAQGLSGQPQHFGDGTRLSIL.

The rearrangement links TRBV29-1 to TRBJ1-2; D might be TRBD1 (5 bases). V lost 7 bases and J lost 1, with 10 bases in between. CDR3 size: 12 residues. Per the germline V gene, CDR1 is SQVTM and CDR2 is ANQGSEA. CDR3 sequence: CSGGDGNYGYTF. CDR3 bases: TGCAGCGGGGGGGACGGTAACTATGGCTACACCTTC.

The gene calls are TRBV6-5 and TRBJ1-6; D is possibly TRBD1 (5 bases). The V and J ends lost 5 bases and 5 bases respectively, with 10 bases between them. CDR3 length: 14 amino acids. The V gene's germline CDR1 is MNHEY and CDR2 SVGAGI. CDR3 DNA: TGTGCCAGCAGTACAGGTCCGGATAATTCACCCCTCCACTTT. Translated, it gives CASSTGPDNSPLHF.

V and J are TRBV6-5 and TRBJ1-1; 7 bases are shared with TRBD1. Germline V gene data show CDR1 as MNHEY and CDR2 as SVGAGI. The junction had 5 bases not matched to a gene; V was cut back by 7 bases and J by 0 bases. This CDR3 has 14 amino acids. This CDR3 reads CASTKTGLNTEAFF. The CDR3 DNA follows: TGTGCCAGCACTAAGACAGGGTTGAACACTGAAGCTTTCTTT.

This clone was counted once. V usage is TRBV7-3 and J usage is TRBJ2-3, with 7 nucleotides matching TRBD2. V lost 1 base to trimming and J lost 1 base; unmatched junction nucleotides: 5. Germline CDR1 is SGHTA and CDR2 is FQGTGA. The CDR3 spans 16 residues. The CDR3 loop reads CASSLRGGVGTDTQYF. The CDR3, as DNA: TGTGCCAGCAGCTTAAGGGGGGGGGTTGGCACAGATACGCAGTATTTT.

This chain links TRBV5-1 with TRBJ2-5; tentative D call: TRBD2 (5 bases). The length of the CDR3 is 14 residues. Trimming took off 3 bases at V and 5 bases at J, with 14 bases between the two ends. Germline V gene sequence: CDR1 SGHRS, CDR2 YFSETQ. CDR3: CASSSRTDKETQYF. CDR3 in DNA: TGCGCCAGCAGCTCTAGGACTGACAAGGAGACCCAGTACTTC.

CDR3 DNA: TGTGCTAGTGACCACCCCGACAGGGAGGCTGAAGCTTTCTTT. Protein: CASDHPDREAEAFF. The J gene is TRBJ1-1, the V gene TRBV12-5, with 7 bases matching TRBD1. This CDR3 region has 14 residues. Looked up from germline, CDR1 is LGHNT and CDR2 is FRNRAP. V shed 7 bases and J 6 bases; nucleotides not matched to a gene: 11. The full variable domain, its missing parts supplied by reference TRBV12-5 and TRBJ1-1, is DARVTQTPRHKVTEMGQEVTMRCQPILGHNTVFWYRQTMMQGLELLAYFRNRAPLDDSGMPKDRFSAEMPDATLATLKIQPSEPRDSAVYFCASDHPDREAEAFFGQGTRLTVV.

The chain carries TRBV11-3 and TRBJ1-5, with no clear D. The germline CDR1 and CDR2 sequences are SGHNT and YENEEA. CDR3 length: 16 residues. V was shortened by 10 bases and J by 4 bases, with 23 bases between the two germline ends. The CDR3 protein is CATVALEGHRNQPQHF. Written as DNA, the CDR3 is TGTGCCACAGTTGCCCTGGAGGGCCACCGTAATCAGCCCCAGCATTTT. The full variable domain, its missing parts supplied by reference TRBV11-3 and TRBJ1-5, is EAGVVQSPRYKIIEKKQPVAFWCNPISGHNTLYWYLQNLGQGPELLIRYENEEAVDDSQLPKDRFSAERLKGVDSTLKIQPAELGDSAVYLCATVALEGHRNQPQHFGDGTRLSIL.

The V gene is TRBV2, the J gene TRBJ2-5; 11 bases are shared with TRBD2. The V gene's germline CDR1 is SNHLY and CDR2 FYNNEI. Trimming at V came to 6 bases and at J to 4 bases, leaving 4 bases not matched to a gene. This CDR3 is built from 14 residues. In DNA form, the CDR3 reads TGTGCCAGCAGGGTACTAGCGGGGGTAGAGACCCAGTACTTC. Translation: CASRVLAGVETQYF.

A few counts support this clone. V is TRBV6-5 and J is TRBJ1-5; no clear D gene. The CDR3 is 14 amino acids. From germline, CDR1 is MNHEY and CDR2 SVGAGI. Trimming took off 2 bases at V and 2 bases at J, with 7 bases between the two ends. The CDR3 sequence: CASSYGGGNQPQHF. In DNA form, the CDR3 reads TGTGCCAGCAGTTACGGCGGGGGCAATCAGCCCCAGCATTTT.

The CDR3 loop is CASGQINYGYTF. CDR3 nucleotides: TGCGCCAGTGGGCAGATTAACTATGGCTACACCTTC. The chain uses TRBV4-1 and TRBJ1-2; D remains ambiguous. The germline gives CDR1 MGHRA, CDR2 YSYEKL. There are 12 residues in the CDR3. The ends were cut back, 9 bases at V and 1 base at J, with 9 bases in the middle.

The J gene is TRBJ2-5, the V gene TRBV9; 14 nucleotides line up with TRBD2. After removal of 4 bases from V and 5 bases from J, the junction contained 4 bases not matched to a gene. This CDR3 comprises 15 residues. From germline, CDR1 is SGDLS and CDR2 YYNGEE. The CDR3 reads CASSPRTSGGETQYF. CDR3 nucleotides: TGTGCCAGCAGCCCCCGGACTAGCGGGGGGGAGACCCAGTACTTC. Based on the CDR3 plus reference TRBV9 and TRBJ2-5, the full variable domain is DSGVTQTPKHLITATGQRVTLRCSPRSGDLSVYWYQQSLDQGLQFLIQYYNGEERAKGNILERFSAQQFPDLHSELNLSSLELGDSALYFCASSPRTSGGETQYFGPGTRLLVL.